The next 31 T cell receptor beta chains were all read from a single sample in a study of OX40 agonist ivuxolimab in advanced cancers. Produced via immunoSEQ multiplex PCR; TCRdb's table is partial and in-frame only. Of around 69,000 clones detected, about 88% appear once; the ten largest clones hold 3% to 4%. This material consisted of CD4+ or CD8+ T cells sorted from blood, taken in a trial of the OX40 agonist ivuxolimab. The receptors originated from an adult with an advanced solid tumor such as melanoma, head and neck, liver or kidney cancer.

The chain links TRBV9 to TRBJ2-5, with D hard to call. The J call may not be correct, given that the DNA end is closer to TRBJ2-7. Germline V lookup: CDR1 SGDLS, CDR2 YYNGEE. The CDR3 spans 15 residues. CDR3 loop: CASSVEPLVSNEQYF. As DNA, the CDR3 is TGTGCCAGCAGCGTAGAGCCTCTAGTCTCAAACGAGCAGTACTTC.

The rearrangement joins TRBV6-5 to TRBJ1-1; 8 nucleotides align to TRBD1. The length of the CDR3 is 14 residues. CDR1 and CDR2 (germline): MNHEY, SVGAGI. J gave up 1 base and V 6 bases, and 4 bases lay outside the gene matches. The CDR3 coding sequence is TGTGCCAGCAGGCAGGGGGCGCAGAACACTGAAGCTTTCTTT. Amino acid sequence: CASRQGAQNTEAFF.

The V gene is TRBV5-5, the J gene TRBJ1-5; D is unresolved. CDR3 length equals 14 residues. Germline CDR1 is SGHKS and CDR2 is YYEKEE (reference sequence). The V and J ends lost 4 bases and 4 bases respectively, with 12 bases between them. This CDR3 reads CASSPVGQNQPQHF. Here the CDR3 DNA reads TGTGCCAGCAGCCCGGTAGGCCAGAATCAGCCCCAGCATTTT. Drawing the rest from reference TRBV5-5 and TRBJ1-5, the complete variable domain is DAGVTQSPTHLIKTRGQQVTLRCSPISGHKSVSWYQQVLGQGPQFIFQYYEKEERGRGNFPDRFSARQFPNYSSELNVNALLLGDSALYLCASSPVGQNQPQHFGDGTRLSIL.

The V call is TRBV30, the J call TRBJ2-7; D might be TRBD1 (7 bases). V was clipped by 5 bases and J by 1 base, with 15 bases between them. Per the germline V gene, CDR1 is GTSNPN and CDR2 is SVGIG (reference sequence). The CDR3 runs to 14 residues. CDR3 in DNA: TGTGCCTGGTCGAGGGGGCGGGGTTCCTACGAGCAGTACTTC. Translated, it gives CAWSRGRGSYEQYF.

The chain is built from TRBV6-5 and TRBJ2-1; possibly TRBD2 for D (6 bases). Germline CDR1 MNHEY, CDR2 SVGAGI. V dropped 5 bases and J dropped 8 bases, with 10 bases sitting between them. The CDR3 consists of 12 residues. For the CDR3, the DNA is TGTGCCAGCAGTGCGGAGCGGGATGAGCAGTTCTTC. Translated: CASSAERDEQFF.

The gene calls are TRBV5-1 and TRBJ2-1; the D gene is possibly TRBD2 (5 bases). The ends were cut back, 0 bases at V and 0 bases at J, with 13 bases in the middle. CDR1 is SGHRS, CDR2 YFSETQ, per germline. The length of the CDR3 is 17 residues. The CDR3 nucleotides read TGCGCCAGCAGCTTGGCGCTAGCTGTTAGCTCCTACAATGAGCAGTTCTTC. This codes for CASSLALAVSSYNEQFF.

V is TRBV4-1 and J is TRBJ2-5, with D unclear. This CDR3 is built from 12 residues. Trimming took off 3 bases at V and 4 bases at J, with 6 bases between the two ends. Germline values: CDR1 MGHRA, CDR2 YSYEKL. The DNA for the CDR3 is TGCGCCAGCAGCCAGCCAGGAGAGACCCAGTACTTC. Translation gives CASSQPGETQYF.

The chain carries TRBV2 and TRBJ2-7; D is ambiguous. The CDR3 is made up of 13 amino acids. Trimming left V 7 bases short and J 0 bases short, with 10 bases between. Looked up from germline, CDR1 is SNHLY and CDR2 is FYNNEI. CDR3: CASTLTLSYEQYF. In DNA, the CDR3 is TGTGCCAGCACGCTAACCCTCTCCTACGAGCAGTACTTC.

The chain joins TRBV11-3 to TRBJ1-1; D is undetermined. The CDR3 totals 14 residues. CDR1 SGHNT and CDR2 YENEEA come from the germline V gene. Between the trimmed V and J ends, which lost 6 bases and 4 bases, there was a span of 15 bases. CDR3 loop: CASRSPALGTEAFF. CDR3 sequence (DNA): TGTGCCAGCAGGTCCCCGGCTTTGGGCACTGAAGCTTTCTTT.

This clone was seen just once. The V gene is TRBV6-6, the J gene TRBJ2-1; 11 nucleotides match TRBD2. CDR3 length equals 15 residues. Germline CDR1 is MNHNY and CDR2 is SVGAGI (reference sequence). V was pared by 5 bases and J by 8 bases, with 8 bases of the junction left unmatched. The CDR3 DNA is TGTGCCAGCAGTCTTAGCGGGAGGGGCCTCGATGAGCAGTTCTTC. This encodes CASSLSGRGLDEQFF.

The chain links TRBV4-2 to TRBJ2-7; 11 bases match TRBD2. The CDR3 sequence is 16 residues long. Per the germline V gene, CDR1 is LGHNA and CDR2 is YNFKEQ. With 3 bases clipped from V and 3 bases from J, the junction kept 7 bases outside the gene matches. The CDR3 loop is CASSQFLAGGSYEQYF. The CDR3 DNA is TGTGCCAGCAGCCAGTTCCTAGCGGGAGGAAGCTACGAGCAGTACTTC.

The chain carries TRBV30 and TRBJ2-5; 8 bases fit TRBD1. Germline V gene lookup returns CDR1 GTSNPN and CDR2 SVGIG (reference sequence). The CDR3 has 15 residues. The V segment lost 3 bases and the J segment 5 bases; nucleotides outside the gene matches: 11. CDR3 in amino acids: CAWRRGQGAWETQYF. In DNA form, the CDR3 reads TGTGCCTGGAGGAGGGGGCAGGGGGCTTGGGAGACCCAGTACTTC.

CDR3 DNA: TGTGCCATCGGAGACCAGGGACACACTGAAGCTTTCTTT. Translating it yields CAIGDQGHTEAFF. The J gene is TRBJ1-1, the V gene TRBV10-3; possibly TRBD1 for D (5 bases). The CDR3 is 13 residues long. Germline CDR1 and CDR2: ENHRY and SYGVKD. Trimming took 8 bases from V and 3 from J, leaving 13 bases between them.

The chain links TRBV6-5 to TRBJ2-7; 7 bases match TRBD1. This CDR3 is built from 14 residues. Germline values: CDR1 MNHEY, CDR2 SVGAGI. The V and J ends lost 6 bases and 3 bases, in that order; junction bases with no gene match: 8. CDR3 sequence (DNA): TGTGCCAGCAGCTTGACAGGGCCAGGCTACGAGCAGTACTTC. This codes for CASSLTGPGYEQYF.

V usage is TRBV9 and J usage is TRBJ2-5; D is possibly TRBD2 (6 bases). The germline V gene encodes CDR1 SGDLS and CDR2 YYNGEE. CDR3 length equals 16 residues. Trimming stripped 4 bases from V and 1 base from J, with 17 bases between. CDR3 protein: CASSPSIRRAQETQYF. The CDR3 nucleotides read TGTGCCAGCAGCCCCAGTATACGGAGGGCCCAAGAGACCCAGTACTTC.

CDR3: CASSPRDRGVGNEQFF. CDR3 in DNA: TGTGCCAGCTCACCCAGAGACAGGGGTGTGGGGAATGAGCAGTTCTTC. The V and J genes are TRBV18 and TRBJ2-1; 8 bases fit TRBD1. The CDR3 sequence is 16 residues long. CDR1 is KGHSH and CDR2 is LQKENI in the germline V gene. The ends lost 3 bases at V and 7 bases at J; junction bases unmatched: 11.

The genes are TRBV5-1 and TRBJ1-1; tentative D call: TRBD1 (5 bases). CDR3 length equals 14 residues. The germline V and J ends were trimmed by 2 bases and 8 bases, with 16 bases remaining between them. Per the germline V gene, CDR1 is SGHRS and CDR2 is YFSETQ. The CDR3 DNA reads TGCGCCAGCAGCTTACAGGCTCCGGGGGGAGAAGCTTTCTTT. Its translation: CASSLQAPGGEAFF.

The J gene is TRBJ2-5, the V gene TRBV7-9; no reliable D call. Germline V gene lookup returns CDR1 SEHNR and CDR2 FQNEAQ (reference sequence). The CDR3 has 11 residues. V was clipped by 7 bases and J by 4 bases, with 7 bases between them. The DNA of the CDR3 is TGTGCCAGCATCTTTCGAGAGACCCAGTACTTC. Its translation is CASIFRETQYF. The whole variable domain, remainder taken from reference TRBV7-9 and TRBJ2-5, is DTGVSQNPRHKITKRGQNVTFRCDPISEHNRLYWYRQTLGQGPEFLTYFQNEAQLEKSRLLSDRFSAERPKGSFSTLEIQRTEQGDSAMYLCASIFRETQYFGPGTRLLVL.

This chain joins TRBV15 and TRBJ2-5; no clear D. The CDR3 is 12 amino acids. Germline CDR1 is LNHNV and CDR2 is YYDKDF (reference sequence). The V and J ends lost 2 bases and 3 bases respectively, with 4 bases between them. The CDR3 reads CATSRLKETQYF. Written as DNA, the CDR3 is TGTGCCACCAGCAGACTCAAAGAGACCCAGTACTTC.

V usage is TRBV11-1 and J usage is TRBJ2-1, with TRBD1 identical over 9 bases. CDR1 is SGHAT, CDR2 FQDESV, per germline (reference sequence). The CDR3 length is 14 residues. V lost 5 bases to trimming and J lost 8 bases; unmatched junction nucleotides: 7. CDR3 loop: CASSTGTGKDEQFF. DNA for the CDR3: TGTGCCAGCAGCACCGGGACAGGGAAAGATGAGCAGTTCTTC.

This clone was observed a single time. Written as DNA, the CDR3 is TGTGCCAGCAGCTTCGGCAGCCACGAGCAGTACTTC. This codes for CASSFGSHEQYF. The V gene is TRBV11-3, the J gene TRBJ2-7; D unclear. V lost 3 bases and J lost 5, with 8 bases in between. The germline V gene has CDR1 SGHNT and CDR2 YENEEA. The CDR3 consists of 12 residues.

CDR3 in amino acids: CASSFSGTDTQYF. The CDR3 DNA reads TGTGCCAGCAGCTTTAGCGGCACAGATACGCAGTATTTT. The chain recombines TRBV7-2 with TRBJ2-3; D possibly corresponds to TRBD2 (5 bases). Looked up from germline, CDR1 is SGHTA and CDR2 is FQGNSA. CDR3 length: 13 residues. The V and J ends lost 3 bases and 1 base respectively, with 5 bases between them.

V is TRBV11-3 and J is TRBJ2-5; TRBD2 matches 15 bases. The CDR3 covers 19 residues. Trimming took 1 base from V and 4 from J; bases not matched to a gene: 10. Germline CDR1 reads SGHNT; CDR2 reads YENEEA. As DNA, the CDR3 is TGTGCCAGCAGCTTAGTGAGGACTAGCGGGAGGGCCATTCGAGAGACCCAGTACTTC. Its translation is CASSLVRTSGRAIRETQYF.

The sample holds a few counts of this clone. The chain recombines TRBV27 with TRBJ2-7; D unclear. The V gene's germline CDR1 is MNHEY and CDR2 SMNVEV (reference sequence). The germline V and J ends were trimmed by 5 bases and 3 bases, with 5 bases remaining between them. This CDR3 region has 11 residues. CDR3 in amino acids: CASSDFYEQYF. The CDR3 DNA sequence: TGTGCCAGCAGTGACTTCTACGAGCAGTACTTC.

The CDR3 loop is CASSSDRGYNEQFF. In DNA form, the CDR3 reads TGTGCCAGCAGCTCGGACAGGGGGTACAATGAGCAGTTCTTC. The J gene is TRBJ2-1, the V gene TRBV11-2; TRBD1 aligns across 10 bases. The CDR3 is 14 residues long. Germline loops: CDR1 SGHAT, CDR2 FQNNGV. Unmatched junction bases numbered 1, after V lost 4 bases and J lost 4 bases.

J is TRBJ1-5 and V is TRBV27; D unclear. Trimming cost V 0 bases and J 3 bases, with 12 bases left between them. The germline V gene has CDR1 MNHEY and CDR2 SMNVEV (reference sequence). This CDR3 has 16 amino acids. Written as DNA, the CDR3 is TGTGCCAGCAGTTTATCGCGGCAGTTCCACAATCAGCCCCAGCATTTT. It yields the protein CASSLSRQFHNQPQHF.

Within the sample, this clone is medium-sized. This chain uses TRBV19 with TRBJ1-5; 9 bases are a match to TRBD1. Germline V gene data show CDR1 as LNHDA and CDR2 as SQIVND (reference sequence). The CDR3 is 14 amino acids. V lost 6 bases and J lost 6; bases outside the gene matches: 6. CDR3 in amino acids: CASRHTGGRQPQHF. The CDR3 bases are TGTGCCAGTAGACACACAGGGGGCCGTCAGCCCCAGCATTTT.

This chain uses TRBV5-4 with TRBJ2-3; D perhaps matches TRBD1 (6 bases). V dropped 5 bases and J dropped 6 bases, with 16 bases sitting between them. This CDR3 comprises 14 residues. The germline CDR1 and CDR2 sequences are SGHNT and YYREEE (reference sequence). Here the CDR3 reads CASSPSTGSDTQYF. In nucleotides, the CDR3 is TGTGCCAGCAGTCCTTCGACAGGATCGGATACGCAGTATTTT.

This chain joins TRBV30 and TRBJ1-5, with D perhaps matching TRBD1 (5 bases). The CDR3 runs to 13 residues. Germline CDR1 GTSNPN, CDR2 SVGIG (reference sequence). Trimming took off 1 base at V and 5 bases at J, with 9 bases between the two ends. The CDR3 bases are TGTGCCTGGAGTGAGGGGAAATATCAGCCCCAGCATTTT. It is translated as CAWSEGKYQPQHF. Full variable domain (outside the CDR3, taken from reference TRBV30 and TRBJ1-5): SQTIHQWPATLVQPVGSPLSLECTVEGTSNPNLYWYRQAAGRGLQLLFYSVGIGQISSEVPQNLSASRPQDRQFILSSKKLLLSDSGFYLCAWSEGKYQPQHFGDGTRLSIL.

The chain joins TRBV2 to TRBJ2-1; the D call may be TRBD1 or TRBD2 (7 bases each). The germline V and J ends were trimmed by 7 bases and 7 bases, with 20 bases remaining between them. The V gene's germline CDR1 is SNHLY and CDR2 FYNNEI. The CDR3 spans 15 residues. CDR3 DNA: TGTGCCAGCATTAACAGGGGAGGCGGGAGAAATGAGCAGTTCTTC. This codes for CASINRGGGRNEQFF.

The rearrangement links TRBV25-1 to TRBJ1-6; 7 bases align to TRBD1. In germline, CDR1 is MGHDK, CDR2 SYGVNS. This CDR3 is 17 amino acids long. The J segment lost 8 bases and the V segment lost 3 bases, leaving 13 bases of the junction unmatched. DNA of the CDR3: TGTGCCAGCAGTGAGGGTTCAGGGGGGATGTGGGATTCACCCCTCCACTTT. Translated, it gives CASSEGSGGMWDSPLHF.